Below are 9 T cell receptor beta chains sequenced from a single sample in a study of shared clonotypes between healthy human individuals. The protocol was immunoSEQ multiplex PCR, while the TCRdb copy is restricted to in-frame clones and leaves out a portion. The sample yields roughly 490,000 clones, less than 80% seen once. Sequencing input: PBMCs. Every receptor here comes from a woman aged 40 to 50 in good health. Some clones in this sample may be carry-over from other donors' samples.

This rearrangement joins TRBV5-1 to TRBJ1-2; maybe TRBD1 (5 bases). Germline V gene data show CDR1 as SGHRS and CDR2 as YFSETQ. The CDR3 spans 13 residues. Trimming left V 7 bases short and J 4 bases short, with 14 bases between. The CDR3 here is CASSAAQGYGYTF. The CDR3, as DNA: TGCGCCAGCTCCGCCGCGCAGGGCTATGGCTACACCTTC.

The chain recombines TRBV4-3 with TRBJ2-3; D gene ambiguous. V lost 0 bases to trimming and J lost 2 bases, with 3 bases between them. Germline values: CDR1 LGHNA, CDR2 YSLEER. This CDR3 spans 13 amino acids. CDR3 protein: CASSQEPTDTQYF. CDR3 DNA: TGCGCCAGCAGCCAAGAACCCACAGATACGCAGTATTTT.

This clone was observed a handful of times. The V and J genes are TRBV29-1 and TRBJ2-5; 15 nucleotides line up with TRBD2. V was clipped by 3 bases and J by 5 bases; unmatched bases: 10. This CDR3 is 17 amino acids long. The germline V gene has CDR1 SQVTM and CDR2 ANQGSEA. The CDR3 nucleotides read TGCAGCGTTGATGGGACTAGCGGGAGGCAGGAGCAGGAGACCCAGTACTTC. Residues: CSVDGTSGRQEQETQYF. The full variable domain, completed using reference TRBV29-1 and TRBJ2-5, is SAVISQKPSRDICQRGTSLTIQCQVDSQVTMMFWYRQQPGQSLTLIATANQGSEATYESGFVIDKFPISRPNLTFSTLTVSNMSPEDSSIYLCSVDGTSGRQEQETQYFGPGTRLLVL.

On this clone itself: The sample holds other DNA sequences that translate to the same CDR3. The CDR3 reads CASSLMGGISYEQYF. Here the CDR3 DNA reads TGTGCCAGCAGTTTAATGGGGGGGATCTCCTACGAGCAGTACTTC. This rearrangement joins TRBV27 to TRBJ2-7, with 7 bases matching TRBD2. Germline V gene sequence: CDR1 MNHEY, CDR2 SMNVEV (reference sequence). The CDR3 contains 15 residues. Germline trimming cut 2 bases from V and 0 bases from J; bases unmatched to any gene: 4.

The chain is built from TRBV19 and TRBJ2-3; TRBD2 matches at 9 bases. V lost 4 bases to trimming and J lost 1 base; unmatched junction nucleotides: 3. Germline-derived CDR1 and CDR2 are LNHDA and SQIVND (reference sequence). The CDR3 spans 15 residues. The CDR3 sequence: CASSSRLAGTDTQYF. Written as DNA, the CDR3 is TGTGCCAGTAGTAGCAGACTAGCGGGCACAGATACGCAGTATTTT.

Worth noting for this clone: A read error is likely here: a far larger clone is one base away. The CDR3 DNA reads TGTGCCGGCAGCCCCGGGCCGTTTGAGGGCAACAATGAGCAGTTCTTC. It codes for CAGSPGPFEGNNEQFF. The rearrangement links TRBV7-9 to TRBJ2-1; D possibly corresponds to TRBD2 (5 bases). Germline loops: CDR1 SEHNR, CDR2 FQNEAQ (reference sequence). This CDR3 comprises 16 residues.

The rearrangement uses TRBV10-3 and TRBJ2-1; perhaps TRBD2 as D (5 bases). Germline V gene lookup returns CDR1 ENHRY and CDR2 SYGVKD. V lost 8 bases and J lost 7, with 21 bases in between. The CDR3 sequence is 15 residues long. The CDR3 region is CAIGKVVPGGNEQFF. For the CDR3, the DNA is TGTGCCATCGGCAAAGTAGTGCCTGGAGGAAATGAGCAGTTCTTC.

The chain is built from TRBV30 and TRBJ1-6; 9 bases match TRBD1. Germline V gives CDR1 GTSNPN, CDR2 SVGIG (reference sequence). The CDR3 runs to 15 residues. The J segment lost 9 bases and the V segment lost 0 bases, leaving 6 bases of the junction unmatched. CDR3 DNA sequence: TGTGCCTGGAGTGTAGCCGGGACAGGGAGTTCACCCCTCCACTTT. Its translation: CAWSVAGTGSSPLHF. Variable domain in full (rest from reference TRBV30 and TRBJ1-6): SQTIHQWPATLVQPVGSPLSLECTVEGTSNPNLYWYRQAAGRGLQLLFYSVGIGQISSEVPQNLSASRPQDRQFILSSKKLLLSDSGFYLCAWSVAGTGSSPLHFGNGTRLTVT.

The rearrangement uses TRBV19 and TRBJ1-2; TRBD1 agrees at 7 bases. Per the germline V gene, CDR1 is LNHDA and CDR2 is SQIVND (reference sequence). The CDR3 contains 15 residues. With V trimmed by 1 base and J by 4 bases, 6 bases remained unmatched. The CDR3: CASSIGGQRPYGYTF. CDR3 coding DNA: TGTGCCAGTAGTATAGGGGGACAGCGTCCCTATGGCTACACCTTC.